This T cell receptor beta chain emerged from a study of T cells after yellow fever vaccination. Study findings and constraints: Contamination by abundant bulk-population clonotypes could be present in FACS-sorted repertoires. Peaking faster, on day 5 versus 15, the secondary response was nonetheless weaker. A large majority of primary-vaccination clones showed up again after the booster (roughly 95% CD4, around 85% CD8).

There are 18 residues in the CDR3. With V trimmed by 4 bases and J by 1 base, 15 bases remained unmatched. CDR1 and CDR2 (germline): SGHDT, YYEEEE. TCRdb reprocessed the 5' RACE reads with MiXCR, giving one entry per CDR3 protein. The table shows under 300,000 distinct CDR3 sequences, with 13% occurring only once. Only a few counts were recorded for this clonotype. What it binds is unknown. This specimen was CD4+ T cells sorted from PBMCs, taken 45 days after the yellow fever booster vaccination. The sequence came from a man aged 25 to 40 who received the YFV17D yellow fever vaccine. The genes are TRBV5-6 and TRBJ2-3; TRBD2 matches at 7 bases. DNA of the CDR3: TGTGCCAGCAGCGGAGCGGGGCTCCAGGTACTAGGCACAGATACGCAGTATTTT. It is translated as CASSGAGLQVLGTDTQYF.